Listed below are T cell receptor beta chains from one sample, sequenced in a study of blood T cell repertoires in COVID-19. TCRdb's copy holds only in-frame clones and misses some; the assay was immunoSEQ multiplex PCR. The sample consists of under 200,000 clones, roughly nine tenths of them appearing once. What was sequenced was peripheral blood. The receptors shown here come from a man between 18 and 29 years old with acute or convalescent COVID-19. Each CDR3 is given with its conserved first and last residue. D genes are given only for firm matches. Where a row states a size, it is once, few, many or the class of an expanded clone; other rows omit it.

J gene | clone size | D gene | V gene | CDR3 protein | CDR3 DNA
TRBJ1-2 | once | TRBD1 | TRBV27 | CASSLDPGGGYTF | TGTGCCAGCAGTTTAGACCCAGGGGGTGGCTACACCTTC
TRBJ1-2 | . | TRBD1 | TRBV5-5 | CASSLVAGGFVRDGYTF | TGTGCCAGCAGCTTGGTGGCAGGGGGCTTCGTAAGGGATGGCTACACCTTC
TRBJ1-3 | few | TRBD1 | TRBV14 | CASSRNRGSRSGNTIYF | TGTGCCAGCAGCCGAAACAGGGGATCTCGGTCTGGAAACACCATATATTTT
TRBJ1-4 | . | TRBD1 | TRBV25-1 | CASSLQRTGATTNEKLFF | TGTGCCAGCAGTCTCCAGCGGACAGGCGCTACAACTAATGAAAAACTGTTTTTT
TRBJ1-5 | once | . | TRBV5-4 | CASSSGGNNQPQHF | TGTGCCAGCAGCAGCGGGGGTAACAATCAGCCCCAGCATTTT
TRBJ2-1 | . | TRBD2 | TRBV24-1 | CATSDMTSGDNEQFF | TGTGCCACCAGTGACATGACTAGCGGAGACAATGAGCAGTTCTTC
TRBJ1-2 | . | TRBD1 | TRBV7-9 | CASSFELARGQGNYGYTF | TGTGCCAGCAGCTTCGAGTTGGCCCGGGGACAGGGGAACTATGGCTACACCTTC
TRBJ2-3 | . | TRBD2 | TRBV7-2 | CASSPRGGAIDTQYF | TGTGCCAGCAGCCCGCGCGGGGGGGCGATAGATACGCAGTATTTT
TRBJ1-3 | few | TRBD1 | TRBV7-9 | CASTPTGNSGNTIYF | TGTGCCAGCACCCCGACAGGGAACTCTGGAAACACCATATATTTT
TRBJ2-1 | . | TRBD2 | TRBV28 | CASSLGAGVTYNEQFF | TGTGCCAGCAGTTTAGGAGCGGGGGTCACCTACAATGAGCAGTTCTTC
TRBJ1-5 | . | . | TRBV19 | CASRRQAHQYSNQPQHF | TGTGCCAGTAGGCGACAGGCACATCAATATAGCAATCAGCCCCAGCATTTT
TRBJ2-5 | . | TRBD2 | TRBV4-1 | CASSQDAGLVKTQYF | TGCGCCAGCAGCCAAGATGCGGGACTAGTTAAGACCCAGTACTTC
TRBJ1-3 | few | . | TRBV2 | CASRTGSNSGNTIYF | TGTGCCAGCAGGACCGGGAGTAACTCTGGAAACACCATATATTTT
TRBJ1-1 | few | TRBD1 | TRBV10-1 | CASRRGQGDTEAFF | TGCGCCAGCAGGAGGGGGCAGGGTGACACTGAAGCTTTCTTT
TRBJ2-3 | . | . | TRBV7-2 | CASSSSRGTQYF | TGTGCCAGCAGCTCCTCCCGAGGTACGCAGTATTTT
TRBJ2-1 | . | TRBD1 | TRBV7-6 | CASSPRGQQQFF | TGTGCCAGCAGCCCAAGGGGACAGCAGCAGTTCTTC
TRBJ2-3 | . | . | TRBV5-1 | CASSDNMNTQYF | TGCGCCAGCAGCGACAATATGAATACGCAGTATTTT
TRBJ2-5 | . | TRBD2 | TRBV28 | CASSLPGRYQGSEQETQYF | TGTGCCAGCAGTTTGCCCGGGAGGTACCAAGGATCTGAACAAGAGACCCAGTACTTC
TRBJ1-5 | . | . | TRBV6-5 | CAIAGDSNQPQHF | TGTGCCATCGCAGGGGATAGCAATCAGCCCCAGCATTTT
TRBJ2-3 | . | TRBD2 | TRBV3-1/TRBV3-2 | CASSNSGGLTDTQYF | TGTGCCAGCAGCAATTCGGGGGGGCTCACAGATACGCAGTATTTT
TRBJ2-5 | . | TRBD2 | TRBV6-1 | CASSELTPGLAEQETQYF | TGTGCCAGCAGTGAACTAACCCCGGGACTAGCGGAGCAAGAGACCCAGTACTTC
TRBJ2-5 | . | TRBD2 | TRBV10-2 | CASNVAGVGGETQYF | TGCGCCAGCAATGTAGCGGGGGTTGGCGGTGAGACCCAGTACTTC
TRBJ1-4 | . | . | TRBV7-9 | CASSRGAEEKLFF | TGTGCCAGCAGCCGCGGAGCCGAGGAAAAACTGTTTTTT
TRBJ2-2 | . | . | TRBV5-1 | CASSSSGDVTGELFF | TGCGCCAGCAGCTCATCAGGGGATGTCACCGGGGAGCTGTTTTTT
TRBJ2-1 | . | TRBD2 | TRBV3-1/TRBV3-2 | CASGGGGYNEQFF | TGTGCCAGCGGCGGCGGGGGGTACAATGAGCAGTTCTTC
TRBJ1-4 | . | . | TRBV18 | CASSQGRDEKLFF | TGTGCCAGCTCGCAGGGCAGGGATGAAAAACTGTTTTTT
TRBJ1-2 | few | . | TRBV6-5 | CASSFHAMGGYGYTF | TGTGCCAGCAGTTTCCACGCCATGGGGGGGTATGGCTACACCTTC
TRBJ1-2 | few | . | TRBV29-1 | CSVEEEGRYYGYTF | TGCAGCGTTGAAGAGGAGGGACGGTACTATGGCTACACCTTC
TRBJ2-2 | . | TRBD1 | TRBV13 | CASSSTRTGALNTGELFF | TGTGCCAGCAGCTCGACGCGGACAGGTGCGCTGAACACCGGGGAGCTGTTTTTT
TRBJ2-5 | . | . | TRBV10-1 | CASSPGGPTQYF | TGCGCCAGCAGTCCCGGAGGTCCGACCCAGTACTTC
TRBJ1-2 | . | TRBD1 | TRBV25-1 | CASSYTGTGRDGYTF | TGTGCCAGCAGTTATACCGGGACAGGGAGGGATGGCTACACCTTC
TRBJ1-2 | . | . | TRBV6-5 | CAAGQVHGYTF | TGTGCGGCGGGGCAGGTTCATGGCTACACCTTC
TRBJ1-5 | . | TRBD1 | TRBV28 | CASSVGTGPHQPQHF | TGTGCCAGCAGCGTCGGGACAGGCCCCCATCAGCCCCAGCATTTT
TRBJ1-1 | . | . | TRBV30 | CAGSREASMNTEAFF | TGTGCCGGGTCCAGGGAGGCGTCCATGAACACTGAAGCTTTCTTT
TRBJ2-2 | . | . | TRBV19 | CASSPHSSGELFF | TGTGCCAGTAGTCCCCACAGCTCCGGGGAGCTGTTTTTT
TRBJ1-6 | . | . | TRBV23-1 | CASSQSYRYNSPLHF | TGCGCCAGCAGTCAATCGTACAGATATAATTCACCCCTCCACTTT
TRBJ2-5 | . | . | TRBV11-2 | CASSLDGGNKETQYF | TGTGCCAGCAGCTTAGATGGAGGGAATAAAGAGACCCAGTACTTC
TRBJ1-3 | . | . | TRBV7-8 | CASSLTPGTGNTIYF | TGTGCCAGCAGCTTAACACCAGGGACTGGAAACACCATATATTTT
TRBJ2-1 | few | . | TRBV7-2 | CASSLDNYNEQFF | TGTGCCAGCAGCTTAGACAATTACAATGAGCAGTTCTTC
TRBJ2-1 | . | TRBD2 | TRBV28 | CASSTFGGGADEQFF | TGTGCCAGCAGTACCTTTGGCGGGGGGGCCGATGAGCAGTTCTTC
TRBJ1-5 | . | . | TRBV19 | CASRGWGEHQPQHF | TGTGCCAGTAGAGGATGGGGGGAACATCAGCCCCAGCATTTT
TRBJ1-2 | . | TRBD1 | TRBV6-6 | CASSPTGDYGYTF | TGTGCCAGCAGCCCGACAGGGGACTATGGCTACACCTTC
TRBJ1-3 | . | TRBD1 | TRBV3-1/TRBV3-2 | CASSQMGQVSGNTIYF | TGTGCCAGCAGCCAAATGGGACAGGTCTCTGGAAACACCATATATTTT
TRBJ2-1 | . | TRBD1 | TRBV3-1/TRBV3-2 | CASSQDADTVQGQQFF | TGTGCCAGCAGCCAAGACGCCGATACCGTACAGGGGCAGCAGTTCTTC
TRBJ1-1 | . | TRBD1 | TRBV6-5 | CASRTGQGRTEAFF | TGTGCCAGCAGGACGGGACAGGGCAGAACTGAAGCTTTCTTT
TRBJ2-1 | once | TRBD1 | TRBV29-1 | CSVEEVRGQGNEQFF | TGCAGCGTTGAAGAGGTTCGAGGACAGGGAAATGAGCAGTTCTTC
TRBJ1-4 | . | . | TRBV5-1 | CASSWGEGTAANEKLFF | TGCGCCAGCAGCTGGGGGGAAGGGACTGCAGCTAATGAAAAACTGTTTTTT
TRBJ1-6 | . | . | TRBV11-3 | CASSLDGGDNSPLHF | TGTGCCAGCAGCTTAGATGGCGGGGATAATTCACCCCTCCACTTT
TRBJ1-2 | . | TRBD1 | TRBV7-2 | CASSLGQGNYGYTF | TGTGCCAGCAGCTTGGGACAGGGGAACTATGGCTACACCTTC
TRBJ1-4 | . | TRBD1 | TRBV28 | CASSSRTGNLGKLFF | TGTGCCAGCAGTTCCAGGACAGGCAACCTTGGAAAACTGTTTTTT
TRBJ2-5 | . | TRBD1 | TRBV5-3 | CARSLYRGAQETQYF | TGTGCCAGAAGCTTGTACAGGGGGGCGCAAGAGACCCAGTACTTC
TRBJ1-2 | . | . | TRBV5-8 | CASSLQGVSYTF | TGTGCCAGCAGCTTACAGGGAGTAAGCTACACCTTC
TRBJ1-6 | . | TRBD1 | TRBV30 | CAWSPRQGYNNSPLHF | TGTGCCTGGAGTCCCCGACAGGGGTATAATAATTCACCCCTCCACTTT
TRBJ1-2 | . | TRBD1 | TRBV5-1 | CASSLGGGDGYTF | TGCGCCAGCAGCTTGGGAGGGGGCGATGGCTACACCTTC
TRBJ2-5 | . | . | TRBV5-1 | CASSFNRDETQYF | TGCGCCAGCAGCTTCAACAGGGACGAGACCCAGTACTTC